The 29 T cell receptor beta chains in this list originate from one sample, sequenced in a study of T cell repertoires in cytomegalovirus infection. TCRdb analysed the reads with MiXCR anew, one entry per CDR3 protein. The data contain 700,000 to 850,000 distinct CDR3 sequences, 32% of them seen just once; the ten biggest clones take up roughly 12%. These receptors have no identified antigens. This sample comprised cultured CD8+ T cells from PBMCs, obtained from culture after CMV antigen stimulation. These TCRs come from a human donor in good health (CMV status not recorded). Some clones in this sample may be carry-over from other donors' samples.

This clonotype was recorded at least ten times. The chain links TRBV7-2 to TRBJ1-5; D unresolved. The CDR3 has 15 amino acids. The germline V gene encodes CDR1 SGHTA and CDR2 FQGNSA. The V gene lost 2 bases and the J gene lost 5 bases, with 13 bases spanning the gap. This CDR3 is CASSLWRSRDQPQHF. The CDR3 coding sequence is TGTGCCAGCAGCTTATGGCGTTCTAGGGATCAGCCCCAGCATTTT.

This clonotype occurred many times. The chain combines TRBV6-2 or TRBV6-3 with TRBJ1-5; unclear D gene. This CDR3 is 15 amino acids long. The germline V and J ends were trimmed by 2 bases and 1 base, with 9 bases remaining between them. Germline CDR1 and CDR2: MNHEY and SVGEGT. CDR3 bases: TGTGCCAGCAGTTACCCCCGGCAGAGCAATCAGCCCCAGCATTTT. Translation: CASSYPRQSNQPQHF.

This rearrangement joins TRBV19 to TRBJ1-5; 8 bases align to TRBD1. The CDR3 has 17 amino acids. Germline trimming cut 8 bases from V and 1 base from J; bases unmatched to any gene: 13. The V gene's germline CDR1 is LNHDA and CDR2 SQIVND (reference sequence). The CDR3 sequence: CASSSGGAEVSNQPQHF. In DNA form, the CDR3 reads TGTGCCAGTTCGTCAGGGGGCGCTGAAGTGAGCAATCAGCCCCAGCATTTT.

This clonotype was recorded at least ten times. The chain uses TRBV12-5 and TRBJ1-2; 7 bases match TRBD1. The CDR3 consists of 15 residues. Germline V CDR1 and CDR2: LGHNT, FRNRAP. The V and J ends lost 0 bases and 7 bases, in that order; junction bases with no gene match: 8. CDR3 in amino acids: CASGLVPDRVAGYTF. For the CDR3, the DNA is TGTGCTAGTGGTTTGGTACCCGACAGGGTCGCTGGCTACACCTTC.

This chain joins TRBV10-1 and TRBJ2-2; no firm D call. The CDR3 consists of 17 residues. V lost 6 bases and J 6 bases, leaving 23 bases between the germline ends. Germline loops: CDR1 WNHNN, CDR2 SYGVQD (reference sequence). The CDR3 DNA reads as TGCGCCAGCAGCCAAACCACCGGGCCCCAGGACGCCGGGGAGCTGTTTTTT. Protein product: CASSQTTGPQDAGELFF.

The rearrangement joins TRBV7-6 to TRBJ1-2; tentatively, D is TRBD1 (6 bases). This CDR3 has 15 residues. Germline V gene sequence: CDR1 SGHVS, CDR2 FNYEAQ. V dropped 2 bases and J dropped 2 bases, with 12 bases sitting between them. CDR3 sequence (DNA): TGTGCCAGCAGCTTAACGGGGGCGGCGAACTATGGCTACACCTTC. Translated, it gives CASSLTGAANYGYTF.

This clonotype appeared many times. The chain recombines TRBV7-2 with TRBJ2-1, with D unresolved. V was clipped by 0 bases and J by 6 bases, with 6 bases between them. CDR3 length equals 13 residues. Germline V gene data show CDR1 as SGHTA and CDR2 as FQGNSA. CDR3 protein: CASSLASINEQFF. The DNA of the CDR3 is TGTGCCAGCAGCTTAGCCAGCATCAATGAGCAGTTCTTC.

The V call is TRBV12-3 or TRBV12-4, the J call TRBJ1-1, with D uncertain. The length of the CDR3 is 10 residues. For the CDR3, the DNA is TGTGTCGTAAACCCCACTGAAGCTTTCTTT. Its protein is CVVNPTEAFF.

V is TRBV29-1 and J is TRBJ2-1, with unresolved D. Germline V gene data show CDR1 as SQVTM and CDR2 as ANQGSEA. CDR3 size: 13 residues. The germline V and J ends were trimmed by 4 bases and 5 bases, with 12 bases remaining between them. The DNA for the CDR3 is TGCAGCGTTGGGCAGAGACCCAACAATGAGCAGTTCTTC. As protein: CSVGQRPNNEQFF.

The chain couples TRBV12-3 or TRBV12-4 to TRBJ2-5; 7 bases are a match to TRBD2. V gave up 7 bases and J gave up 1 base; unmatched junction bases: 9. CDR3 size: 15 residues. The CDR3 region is CASTPLGGSQETQYF. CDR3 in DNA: TGTGCCAGCACCCCGTTGGGGGGGAGCCAAGAGACCCAGTACTTC.

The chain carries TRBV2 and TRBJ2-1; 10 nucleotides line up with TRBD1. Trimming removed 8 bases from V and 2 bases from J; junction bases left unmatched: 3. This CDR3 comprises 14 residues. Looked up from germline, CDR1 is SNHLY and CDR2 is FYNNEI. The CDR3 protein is CASLGQGAYNEQFF. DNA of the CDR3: TGTGCCAGCCTTGGACAGGGGGCCTACAATGAGCAGTTCTTC.

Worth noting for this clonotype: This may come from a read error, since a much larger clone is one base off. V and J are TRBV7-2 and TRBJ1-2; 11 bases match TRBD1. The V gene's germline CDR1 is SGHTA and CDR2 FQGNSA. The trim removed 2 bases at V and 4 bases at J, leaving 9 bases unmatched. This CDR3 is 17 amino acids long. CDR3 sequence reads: CASSLSWDRGDGYGYTF. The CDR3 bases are TGTGCCAGCAGCTTAAGTTGGGACAGGGGGGACGGCTATGGCTACACCTTC.

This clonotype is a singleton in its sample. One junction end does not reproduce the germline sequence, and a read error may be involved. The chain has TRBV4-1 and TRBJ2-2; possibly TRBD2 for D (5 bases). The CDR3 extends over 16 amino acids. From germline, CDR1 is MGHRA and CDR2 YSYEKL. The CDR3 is CASSHPRELHTGELFF. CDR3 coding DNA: TGTGCCAGCAGCCATCCCCGGGAACTACACACCGGGGAGCTGTTTTTT.

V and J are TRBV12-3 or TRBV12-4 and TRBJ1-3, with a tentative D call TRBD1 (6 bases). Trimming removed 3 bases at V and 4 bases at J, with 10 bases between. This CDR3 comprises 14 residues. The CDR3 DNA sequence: TGTGCCAGCAGTTTGACAGGTCCCGGAAACACCATATATTTT. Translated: CASSLTGPGNTIYF.

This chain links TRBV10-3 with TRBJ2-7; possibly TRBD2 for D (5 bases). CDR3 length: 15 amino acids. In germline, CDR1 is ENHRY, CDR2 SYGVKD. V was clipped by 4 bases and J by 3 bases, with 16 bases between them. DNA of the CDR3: TGTGCCATCAGTGTACGGGAACCCTTCGGCTACGAGCAGTACTTC. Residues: CAISVREPFGYEQYF.

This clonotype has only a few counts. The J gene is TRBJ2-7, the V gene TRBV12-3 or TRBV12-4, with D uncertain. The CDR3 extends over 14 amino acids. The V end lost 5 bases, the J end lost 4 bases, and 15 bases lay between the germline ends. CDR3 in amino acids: CASSAEVLGYEQYF. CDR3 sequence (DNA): TGTGCCAGCAGTGCCGAAGTACTTGGTTACGAGCAGTACTTC.

The CDR3 sequence: CASSTGRDPYEQYV. As DNA, the CDR3 is TGTGCCAGCAGCACGGGGAGGGACCCCTACGAGCAGTACGTC. This chain links TRBV6-8 with TRBJ2-7; 7 positions agree with TRBD2. V shed 6 bases, J shed 2 bases, and the junction held 7 bases outside the gene matches. CDR3 length equals 14 residues. In germline, CDR1 is MNHGY, CDR2 SAAAGT.

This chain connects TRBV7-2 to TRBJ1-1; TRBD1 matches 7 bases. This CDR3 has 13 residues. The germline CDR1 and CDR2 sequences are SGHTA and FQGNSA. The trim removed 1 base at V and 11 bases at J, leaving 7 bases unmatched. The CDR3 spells CASSLGTGVRAFF. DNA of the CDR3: TGTGCCAGCAGCTTAGGAACAGGGGTGCGGGCTTTCTTT.

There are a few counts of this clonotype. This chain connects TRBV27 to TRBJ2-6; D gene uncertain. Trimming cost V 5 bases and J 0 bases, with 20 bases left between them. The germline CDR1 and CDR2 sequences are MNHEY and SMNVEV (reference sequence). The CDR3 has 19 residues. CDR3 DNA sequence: TGTGCCAGCAGTCCATCCTTTGCTGGTGCCTACTCTGGGGCCAACGTCCTGACTTTC. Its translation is CASSPSFAGAYSGANVLTF.

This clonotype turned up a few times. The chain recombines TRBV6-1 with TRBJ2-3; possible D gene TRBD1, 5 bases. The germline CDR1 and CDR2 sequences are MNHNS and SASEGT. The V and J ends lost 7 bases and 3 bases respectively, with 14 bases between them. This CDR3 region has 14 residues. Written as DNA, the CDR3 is TGTGCCAGCATTCTCGACAGCATTACAGATACGCAGTATTTT. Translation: CASILDSITDTQYF.

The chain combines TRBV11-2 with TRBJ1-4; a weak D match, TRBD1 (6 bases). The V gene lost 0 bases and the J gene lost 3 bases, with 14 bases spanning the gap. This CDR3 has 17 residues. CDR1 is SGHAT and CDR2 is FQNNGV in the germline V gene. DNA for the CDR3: TGTGCCAGCAGCTTAGATTTCGTCAGGGGTGCTAATGAAAAACTGTTTTTT. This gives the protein CASSLDFVRGANEKLFF.

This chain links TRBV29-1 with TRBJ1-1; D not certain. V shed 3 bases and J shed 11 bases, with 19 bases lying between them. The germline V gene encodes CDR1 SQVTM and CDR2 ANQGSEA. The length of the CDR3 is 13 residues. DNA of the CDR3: TGCAGCGTTGACCGCGCGGTGCGGCCTCGTGCTTTCTTT. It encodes CSVDRAVRPRAFF.

This CDR3 reads CASSLPRGAFYEQYF. For the CDR3, the DNA is TGTGCCAGCAGCTTACCAAGGGGCGCCTTCTACGAGCAGTACTTC. This chain uses TRBV7-8 with TRBJ2-7; tentative D call: TRBD1 (5 bases). This CDR3 comprises 15 residues. Per the germline V gene, CDR1 is SGHVS and CDR2 is FQNEAQ. V was shortened by 2 bases and J by 3 bases, with 14 bases between the two germline ends.

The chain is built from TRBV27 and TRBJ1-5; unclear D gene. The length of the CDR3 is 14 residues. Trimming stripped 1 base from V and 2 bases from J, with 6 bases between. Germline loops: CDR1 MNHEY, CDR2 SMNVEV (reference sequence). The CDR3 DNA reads TGTGCCAGCAGTTTATGGGCAGGCAATCAGCCCCAGCATTTT. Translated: CASSLWAGNQPQHF.

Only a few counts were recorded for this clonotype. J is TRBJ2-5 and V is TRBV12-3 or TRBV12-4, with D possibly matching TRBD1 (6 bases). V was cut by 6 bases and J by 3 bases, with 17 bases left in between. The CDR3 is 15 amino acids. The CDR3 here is CASSPPSGVEETQYF. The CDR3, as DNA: TGTGCCAGCAGCCCCCCCTCAGGGGTGGAAGAGACCCAGTACTTC.

The CDR3 loop is CASSPPPAQYF. The CDR3 region has the DNA TGTGCCAGCAGTCCGCCGCCGGCCCAGTACTTC. J is TRBJ2-5 and V is TRBV6-2 or TRBV6-3; D gene ambiguous. Trimming shortened V by 5 bases and J by 9 bases, and 10 bases separated the two germline ends. The CDR3 is made up of 11 amino acids. Germline V CDR1 and CDR2: MNHEY, SVGEGT.

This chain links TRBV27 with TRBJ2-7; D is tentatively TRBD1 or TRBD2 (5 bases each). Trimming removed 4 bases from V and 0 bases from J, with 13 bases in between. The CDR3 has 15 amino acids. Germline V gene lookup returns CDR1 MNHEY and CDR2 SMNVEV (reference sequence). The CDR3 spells CASSSTGTASYEQYV. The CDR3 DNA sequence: TGTGCCAGCAGTTCGACCGGGACGGCCTCCTACGAGCAGTACGTC.

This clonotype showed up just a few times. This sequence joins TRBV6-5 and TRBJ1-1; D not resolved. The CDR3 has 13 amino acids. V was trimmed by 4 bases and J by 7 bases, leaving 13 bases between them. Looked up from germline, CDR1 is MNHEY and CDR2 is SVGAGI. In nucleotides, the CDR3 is TGTGCCAGCAGTTCCGGAGACACCCTTGAAGCTTTCTTT. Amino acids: CASSSGDTLEAFF.

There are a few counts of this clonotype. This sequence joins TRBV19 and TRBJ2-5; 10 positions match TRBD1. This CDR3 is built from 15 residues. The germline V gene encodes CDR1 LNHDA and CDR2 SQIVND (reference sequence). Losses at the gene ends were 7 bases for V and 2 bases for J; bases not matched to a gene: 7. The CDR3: CASTWGGQGQETQYF. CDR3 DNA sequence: TGTGCCAGTACATGGGGGGGACAGGGGCAAGAGACCCAGTACTTC.